The present entry profiles one T cell receptor beta chain with its context. Sequencing was performed with immunoSEQ multiplex PCR; in TCRdb, only in-frame clones are kept and a portion is missing. Among some 53,000 clones, almost 95% were seen once, and the ten largest hold 0.25%. These data are taken from a study of T cell changes during pregnancy in multiple sclerosis. Germline V gene sequence: CDR1 SNHLY, CDR2 FYNNEI. The CDR3 has 13 amino acids. After removal of 6 bases from V and 3 bases from J, the junction contained 4 bases not matched to a gene. The sequencing used CD4+ T cells from peripheral blood mononuclear cells, collected in the third trimester of pregnancy. The sequence derives from a female donor with multiple sclerosis, enrolled in a pregnancy study. This chain connects TRBV2 to TRBJ2-7; TRBD1 matches 8 bases. CDR3 sequence (DNA): TGTGCCAGCAGGGGACAGGTAATCTACGAGCAGTACTTC. Its translation is CASRGQVIYEQYF. The full variable domain, completed using reference TRBV2 and TRBJ2-7, is EPEVTQTPSHQVTQMGQEVILRCVPISNHLYFYWYRQILGQKVEFLVSFYNNEISEKSEIFDDQFSVERPDGSNFTLKIRSTKLEDSAMYFCASRGQVIYEQYFGPGTRLTVT.